This T cell receptor beta chain is drawn from a study of CD8+ T cells in alopecia areata. Note on this clone: The target antigen is unknown.

The treatment: oral pan-JAK inhibitor, 5-10 mg twice daily. Study-wide results and limits: Under tofacitinib, fewer expanded CD8+ clones appeared among the top 100 scalp clones. In blood and scalp, many expanded lesional clones persisted during tofacitinib.

RNA was isolated and reverse transcribed to cDNA, the sequencing template. Assay: immunoSEQ multiplex PCR; the TCRdb copy retains only in-frame clones and omits some. The sample contains 95,000 to 150,000 clones, around 60% of which appear only once. The CDR3 runs to 13 residues. The junction had 6 bases not matched to a gene; V was cut back by 6 bases and J by 5 bases. The germline V gene has CDR1 MNHEY and CDR2 SMNVEV (reference sequence). V and J are TRBV27 and TRBJ2-7, with 8 positions matching TRBD1. This clonotype was obtained from a human donor with alopecia areata. Source: CD4+ T cells sorted from blood, taken at week 4, from a patient treated with tofacitinib. CDR3 coding DNA: TGTGCCAGCAGGGGACAGGCTTTCGACGAGCAGTACTTC. It specifies CASRGQAFDEQYF.